This entry describes one TCR beta chain. These data belong to a study of blood T cell repertoires in COVID-19. Study information: Sites across the United States, Italy and Spain contributed samples from acute and convalescent COVID-19. T cells, B-cell-depleted T cells, or PBMCs supplied cDNA or gDNA.

Source study methods: It was from reference gene primer amplification that nucleated cell counts were estimated. TCRdb keeps only in-frame clones here, not all; method: immunoSEQ multiplex PCR. V and J calls and clone size are copied from that table; D and trimming were computed from the DNA. The sample gives approximately 44,000 clones, approximately 89% of which show up once; around a quarter is in the top ten. V trimming: 1 base; J trimming: 6 bases; junction bases outside the gene matches: 7. The CDR3 spans 16 residues. Germline V gives CDR1 SEHNR, CDR2 FQNEAQ (reference sequence). Sequencing was done on a sample of peripheral blood. The V call is TRBV7-9, the J call TRBJ2-7; 12 bases are shared with TRBD1. The TCR was taken from a woman aged 80 or over with acute or convalescent COVID-19. CDR3 region: CASSLDTGTGGLEQYF. CDR3 DNA sequence: TGTGCCAGCAGCTTAGACACCGGGACAGGGGGCCTCGAGCAGTACTTC.